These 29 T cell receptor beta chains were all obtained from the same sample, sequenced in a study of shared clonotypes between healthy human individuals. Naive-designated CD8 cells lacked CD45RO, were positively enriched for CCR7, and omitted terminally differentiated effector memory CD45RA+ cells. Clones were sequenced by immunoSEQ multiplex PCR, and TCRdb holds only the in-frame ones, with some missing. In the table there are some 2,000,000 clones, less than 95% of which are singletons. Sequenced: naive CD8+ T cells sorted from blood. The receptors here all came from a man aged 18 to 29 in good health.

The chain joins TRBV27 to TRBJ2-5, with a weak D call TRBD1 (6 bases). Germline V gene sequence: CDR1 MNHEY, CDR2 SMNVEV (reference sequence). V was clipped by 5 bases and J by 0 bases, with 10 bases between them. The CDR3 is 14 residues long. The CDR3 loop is CASSTRDNQETQYF. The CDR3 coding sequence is TGTGCCAGCAGTACCCGGGACAACCAAGAGACCCAGTACTTC.

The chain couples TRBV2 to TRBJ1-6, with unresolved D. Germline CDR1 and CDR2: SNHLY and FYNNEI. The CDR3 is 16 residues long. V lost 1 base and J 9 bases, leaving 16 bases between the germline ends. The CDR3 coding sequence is TGTGCCAGCAGTGAAGGGGGAAGGTTCGTCGGTTCACCCCTCCACTTT. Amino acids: CASSEGGRFVGSPLHF.

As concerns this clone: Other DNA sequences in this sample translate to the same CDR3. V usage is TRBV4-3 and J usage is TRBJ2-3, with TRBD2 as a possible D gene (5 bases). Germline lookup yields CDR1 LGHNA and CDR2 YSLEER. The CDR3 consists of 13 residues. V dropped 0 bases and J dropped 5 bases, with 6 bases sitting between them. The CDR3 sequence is CASSQDRGDTQYF. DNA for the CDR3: TGCGCCAGCAGCCAAGATCGGGGAGATACGCAGTATTTT.

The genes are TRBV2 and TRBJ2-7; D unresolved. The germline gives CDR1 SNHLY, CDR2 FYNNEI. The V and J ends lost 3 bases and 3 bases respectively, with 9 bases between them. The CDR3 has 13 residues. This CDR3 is CASSDVRDYEQYF. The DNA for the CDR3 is TGTGCCAGCAGTGATGTAAGGGACTACGAGCAGTACTTC.

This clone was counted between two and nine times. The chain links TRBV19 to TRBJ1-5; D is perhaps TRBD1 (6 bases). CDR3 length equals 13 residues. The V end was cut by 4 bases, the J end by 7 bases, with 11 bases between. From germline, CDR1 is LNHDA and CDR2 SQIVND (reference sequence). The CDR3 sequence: CASSRDIGQPQHF. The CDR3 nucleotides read TGTGCCAGTAGTAGGGACATTGGGCAGCCCCAGCATTTT.

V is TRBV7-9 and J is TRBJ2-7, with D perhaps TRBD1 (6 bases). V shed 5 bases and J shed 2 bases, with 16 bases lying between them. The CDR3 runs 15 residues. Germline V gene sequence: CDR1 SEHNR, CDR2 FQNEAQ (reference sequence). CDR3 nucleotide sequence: TGTGCCAGCAGCCCGCCCGGGACAAAGACCTACGAGCAGTACTTC. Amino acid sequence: CASSPPGTKTYEQYF.

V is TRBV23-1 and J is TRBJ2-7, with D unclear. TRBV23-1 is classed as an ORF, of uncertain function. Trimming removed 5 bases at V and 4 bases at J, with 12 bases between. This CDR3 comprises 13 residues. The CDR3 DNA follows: TGCGCCAGCAGTTTCCCCGACACGTACGAGCAGTACTTC. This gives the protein CASSFPDTYEQYF.

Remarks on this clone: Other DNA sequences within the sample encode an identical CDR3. CDR3 in DNA: TGTGCCAGCAGCTTGGGACAGCCGAACACTGAAGCTTTCTTT. This codes for CASSLGQPNTEAFF. The gene calls are TRBV5-6 and TRBJ1-1, with a possible D match to TRBD1 (5 bases). The CDR3 runs to 14 residues. Germline CDR1 and CDR2: SGHDT and YYEEEE. V lost 0 bases, J lost 1 base, and 7 bases lay in between.

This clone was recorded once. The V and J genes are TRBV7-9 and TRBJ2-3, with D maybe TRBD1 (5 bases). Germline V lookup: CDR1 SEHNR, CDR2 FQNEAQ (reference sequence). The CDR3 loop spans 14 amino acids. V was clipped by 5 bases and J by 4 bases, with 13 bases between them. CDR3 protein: CASSRNWGPDTQYF. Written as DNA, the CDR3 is TGTGCCAGCAGCCGAAACTGGGGCCCAGATACGCAGTATTTT.

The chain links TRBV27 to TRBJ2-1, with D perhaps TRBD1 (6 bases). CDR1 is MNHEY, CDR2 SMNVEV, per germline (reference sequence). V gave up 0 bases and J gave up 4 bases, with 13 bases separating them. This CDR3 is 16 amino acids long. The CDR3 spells CASSLSAQGLYNEQFF. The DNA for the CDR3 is TGTGCCAGCAGTTTATCGGCACAGGGATTATACAATGAGCAGTTCTTC.

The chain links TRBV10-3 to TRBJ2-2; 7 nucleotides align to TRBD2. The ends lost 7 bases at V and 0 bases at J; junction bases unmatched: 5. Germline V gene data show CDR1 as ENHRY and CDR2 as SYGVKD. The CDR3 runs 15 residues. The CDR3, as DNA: TGTGCCATCAACCCTAGCGGAACGAACACCGGGGAGCTGTTTTTT. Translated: CAINPSGTNTGELFF.

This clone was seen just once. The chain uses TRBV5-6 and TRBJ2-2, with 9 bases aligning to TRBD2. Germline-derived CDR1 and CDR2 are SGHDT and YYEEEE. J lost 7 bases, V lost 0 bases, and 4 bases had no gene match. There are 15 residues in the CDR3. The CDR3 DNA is TGTGCCAGCAGCTTGGAACTAGCGGGCCGCGGGGAGCTGTTTTTT. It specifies CASSLELAGRGELFF.

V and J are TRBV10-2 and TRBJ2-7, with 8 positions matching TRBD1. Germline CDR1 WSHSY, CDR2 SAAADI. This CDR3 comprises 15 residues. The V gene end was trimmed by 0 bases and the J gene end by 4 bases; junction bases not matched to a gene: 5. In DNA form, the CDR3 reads TGCGCCAGCAGTGAGTCGACAGGGGCGCGTTACGAGCAGTACTTC. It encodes CASSESTGARYEQYF.

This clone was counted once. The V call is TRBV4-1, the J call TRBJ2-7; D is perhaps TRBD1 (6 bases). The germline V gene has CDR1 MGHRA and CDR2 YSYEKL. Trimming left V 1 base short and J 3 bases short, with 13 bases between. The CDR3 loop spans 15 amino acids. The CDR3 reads CASSQGGGVVYEQYF. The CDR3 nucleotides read TGCGCCAGCAGCCAAGGAGGGGGTGTTGTCTACGAGCAGTACTTC.

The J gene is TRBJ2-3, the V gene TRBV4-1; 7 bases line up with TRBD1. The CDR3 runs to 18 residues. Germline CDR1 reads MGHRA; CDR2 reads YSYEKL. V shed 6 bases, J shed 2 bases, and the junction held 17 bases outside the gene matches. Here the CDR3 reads CASRPQHLTGPYTDTQYF. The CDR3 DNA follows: TGCGCCAGCAGACCCCAACACCTGACAGGGCCTTACACAGATACGCAGTATTTT.

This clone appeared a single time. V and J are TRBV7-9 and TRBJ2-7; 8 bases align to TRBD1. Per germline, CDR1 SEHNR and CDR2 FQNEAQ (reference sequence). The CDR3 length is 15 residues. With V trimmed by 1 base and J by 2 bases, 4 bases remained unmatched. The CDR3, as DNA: TGTGCCAGCAGCTTAGGACAGGGGACCCCCTACGAGCAGTACTTC. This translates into CASSLGQGTPYEQYF.

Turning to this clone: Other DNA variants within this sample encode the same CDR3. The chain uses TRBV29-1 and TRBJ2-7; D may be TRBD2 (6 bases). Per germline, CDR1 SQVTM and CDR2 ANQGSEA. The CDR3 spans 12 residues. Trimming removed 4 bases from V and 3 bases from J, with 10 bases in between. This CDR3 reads CSVVGGNYEQYF. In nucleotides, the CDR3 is TGCAGCGTTGTTGGGGGGAACTACGAGCAGTACTTC.

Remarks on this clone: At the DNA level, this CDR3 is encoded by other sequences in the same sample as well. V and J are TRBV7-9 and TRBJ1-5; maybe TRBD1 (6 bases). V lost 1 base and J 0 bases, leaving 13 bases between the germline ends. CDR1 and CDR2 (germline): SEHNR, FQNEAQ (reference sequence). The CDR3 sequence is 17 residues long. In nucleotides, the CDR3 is TGTGCCAGCAGCTTAGTAGGGGGACCCTATAGCAATCAGCCCCAGCATTTT. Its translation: CASSLVGGPYSNQPQHF. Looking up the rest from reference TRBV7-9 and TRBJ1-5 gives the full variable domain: DTGVSQNPRHKITKRGQNVTFRCDPISEHNRLYWYRQTLGQGPEFLTYFQNEAQLEKSRLLSDRFSAERPKGSFSTLEIQRTEQGDSAMYLCASSLVGGPYSNQPQHFGDGTRLSIL.

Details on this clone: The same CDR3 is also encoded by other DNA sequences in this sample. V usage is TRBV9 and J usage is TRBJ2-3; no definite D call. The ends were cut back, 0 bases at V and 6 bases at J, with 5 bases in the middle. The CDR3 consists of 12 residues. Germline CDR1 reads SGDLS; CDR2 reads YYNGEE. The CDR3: CASSVGLDTQYF. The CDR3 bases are TGTGCCAGCAGCGTAGGTCTGGATACGCAGTATTTT. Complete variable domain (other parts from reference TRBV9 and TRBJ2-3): DSGVTQTPKHLITATGQRVTLRCSPRSGDLSVYWYQQSLDQGLQFLIQYYNGEERAKGNILERFSAQQFPDLHSELNLSSLELGDSALYFCASSVGLDTQYFGPGTRLTVL.

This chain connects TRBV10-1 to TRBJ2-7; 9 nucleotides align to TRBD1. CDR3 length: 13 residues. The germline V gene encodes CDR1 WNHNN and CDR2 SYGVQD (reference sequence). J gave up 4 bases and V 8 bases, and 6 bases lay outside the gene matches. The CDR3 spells CASRQGDPYEQYF. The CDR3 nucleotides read TGCGCCAGCCGACAGGGGGACCCTTACGAGCAGTACTTC.

CDR3 region: CSAKIDYEQYF. In nucleotides, the CDR3 is TGCAGTGCTAAAATAGATTACGAGCAGTACTTC. This chain uses TRBV20-1 with TRBJ2-7; D ambiguous. V gave up 4 bases and J gave up 4 bases, with 8 bases separating them. The CDR3 length is 11 residues. Germline V gene data show CDR1 as DFQATT and CDR2 as SNEGSKA (reference sequence).

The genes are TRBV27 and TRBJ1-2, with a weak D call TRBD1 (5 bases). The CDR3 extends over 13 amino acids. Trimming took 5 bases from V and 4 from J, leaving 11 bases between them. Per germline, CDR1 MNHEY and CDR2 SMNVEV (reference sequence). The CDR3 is CASSQQVSYGYTF. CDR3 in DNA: TGTGCCAGCAGTCAACAGGTTTCCTATGGCTACACCTTC.

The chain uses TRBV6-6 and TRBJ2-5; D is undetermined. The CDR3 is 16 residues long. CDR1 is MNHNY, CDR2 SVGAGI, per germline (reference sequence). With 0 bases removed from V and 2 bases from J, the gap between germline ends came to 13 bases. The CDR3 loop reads CASSYSISVEQETQYF. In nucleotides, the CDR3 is TGTGCCAGCAGTTACTCGATCAGCGTTGAGCAAGAGACCCAGTACTTC.

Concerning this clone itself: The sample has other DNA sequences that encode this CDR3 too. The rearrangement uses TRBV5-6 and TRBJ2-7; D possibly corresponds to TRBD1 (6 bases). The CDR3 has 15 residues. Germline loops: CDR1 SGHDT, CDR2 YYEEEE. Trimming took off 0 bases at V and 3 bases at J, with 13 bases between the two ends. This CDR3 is CASSLGPGQGYEQYF. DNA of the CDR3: TGTGCCAGCAGCTTGGGCCCGGGACAAGGCTACGAGCAGTACTTC.

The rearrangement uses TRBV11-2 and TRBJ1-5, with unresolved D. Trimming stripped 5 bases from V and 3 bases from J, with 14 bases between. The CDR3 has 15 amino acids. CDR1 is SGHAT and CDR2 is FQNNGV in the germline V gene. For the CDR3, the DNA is TGTGCCAGCAGCCTCTCCCGGGATTACAATCAGCCCCAGCATTTT. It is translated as CASSLSRDYNQPQHF.

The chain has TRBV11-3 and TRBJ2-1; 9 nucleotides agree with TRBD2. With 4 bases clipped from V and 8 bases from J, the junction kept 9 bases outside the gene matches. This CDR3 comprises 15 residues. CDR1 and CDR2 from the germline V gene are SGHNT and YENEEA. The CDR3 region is CASSYYGTSSHEQFF. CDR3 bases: TGTGCCAGCAGCTACTACGGGACTAGCAGCCATGAGCAGTTCTTC. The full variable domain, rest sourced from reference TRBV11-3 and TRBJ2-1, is EAGVVQSPRYKIIEKKQPVAFWCNPISGHNTLYWYLQNLGQGPELLIRYENEEAVDDSQLPKDRFSAERLKGVDSTLKIQPAELGDSAVYLCASSYYGTSSHEQFFGPGTRLTVL.

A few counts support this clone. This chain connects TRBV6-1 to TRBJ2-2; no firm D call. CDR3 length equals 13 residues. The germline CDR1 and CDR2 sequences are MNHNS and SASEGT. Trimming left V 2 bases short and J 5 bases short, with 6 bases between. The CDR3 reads CASSEIGTGELFF. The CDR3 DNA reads TGTGCCAGCAGTGAAATTGGGACCGGGGAGCTGTTTTTT.

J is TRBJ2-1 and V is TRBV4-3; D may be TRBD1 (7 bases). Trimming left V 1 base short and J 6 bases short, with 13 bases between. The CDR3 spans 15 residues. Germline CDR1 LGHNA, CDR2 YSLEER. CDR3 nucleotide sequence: TGCGCCAGCAGCCAAGTCGGCCAGGGGGGCAATGAGCAGTTCTTC. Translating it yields CASSQVGQGGNEQFF.

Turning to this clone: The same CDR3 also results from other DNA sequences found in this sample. CDR3 in amino acids: CASSLGGGAYNEQFF. The CDR3 region has the DNA TGTGCCAGCAGTTTAGGAGGGGGCGCATACAATGAGCAGTTCTTC. This rearrangement joins TRBV27 to TRBJ2-1; D might be TRBD1 (7 bases). The CDR3 has 15 amino acids. Germline CDR1 is MNHEY and CDR2 is SMNVEV (reference sequence). V lost 2 bases to trimming and J lost 4 bases, with 12 bases between them.